This T cell receptor beta chain is drawn from a study of radiation and T cells in renal cell carcinoma. Trimming took 0 bases from V and 2 from J, leaving 8 bases between them. Germline CDR1 reads SNHLY; CDR2 reads FYNNEI. The CDR3 has 15 residues. Using immunoSEQ multiplex PCR, the repertoire was profiled, and TCRdb retains in-frame clones only, with some absent. The sample lists approximately 150,000 clones, 86% occurring once. General observations from the study: Baseline intratumoral clonotype presence is unknown without pretreatment biopsies. From baseline, blood top tumor clonotypes peaked at 2 weeks post-radiation.

In the case of this clone: Its specificity is unknown.

Time point in this sample: blood 4 weeks post-SBRT, at nephrectomy. Treatment in this sample: 15 Gy SBRT to primary tumor, nephrectomy 4 weeks later. Nephrectomy followed 15 Gy stereotactic body radiation by 4 weeks. The gene calls are TRBV2 and TRBJ2-1; tentatively, D is TRBD1 (6 bases). This material consisted of blood, taken from a patient whose treatment included radiotherapy and nephrectomy. This receptor was obtained from a woman aged 45-60 years with renal cell carcinoma. The CDR3 loop is CASSEADRTYNEQFF. The CDR3 DNA reads TGTGCCAGCAGTGAAGCCGACAGGACCTACAATGAGCAGTTCTTC. The variable domain in full, completed from reference TRBV2 and TRBJ2-1, reads EPEVTQTPSHQVTQMGQEVILRCVPISNHLYFYWYRQILGQKVEFLVSFYNNEISEKSEIFDDQFSVERPDGSNFTLKIRSTKLEDSAMYFCASSEADRTYNEQFFGPGTRLTVL.